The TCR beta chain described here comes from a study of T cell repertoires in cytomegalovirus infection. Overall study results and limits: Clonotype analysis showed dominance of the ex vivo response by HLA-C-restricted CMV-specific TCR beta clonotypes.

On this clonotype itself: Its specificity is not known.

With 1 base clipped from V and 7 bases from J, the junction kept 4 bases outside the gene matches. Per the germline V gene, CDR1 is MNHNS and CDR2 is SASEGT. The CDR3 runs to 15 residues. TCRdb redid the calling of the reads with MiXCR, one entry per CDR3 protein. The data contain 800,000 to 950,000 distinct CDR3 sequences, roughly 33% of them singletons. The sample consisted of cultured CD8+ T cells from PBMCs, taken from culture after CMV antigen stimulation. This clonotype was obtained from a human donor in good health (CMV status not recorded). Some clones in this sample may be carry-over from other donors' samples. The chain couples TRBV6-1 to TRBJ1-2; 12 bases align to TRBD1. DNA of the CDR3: TGTGCCAGCAGTGAAGTGGGACAGGGGGCTGCTGGCTACACCTTC. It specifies CASSEVGQGAAGYTF.